This passage covers 2 T cell receptor beta chains from one sample sequenced in a study of PD-1 blockade in classical Hodgkin lymphoma. Produced via immunoSEQ multiplex PCR; TCRdb's table is partial and in-frame only. The sample consists of some 53,000 clones, roughly 86% of them appearing once. Time point denoted: cycle 4 day 1 (C4D1), after less than seven weeks of nivolumab. Every one of the patients relapsed after autologous stem cell transplantation (brentuximab vedotin exposure was variable). The sequenced sample was peripheral blood mononuclear cells (PBMCs), obtained before the fourth cycle of nivolumab. Receptor source: a human donor with classical Hodgkin lymphoma.

This chain joins TRBV28 and TRBJ1-2; the D gene is possibly TRBD1 (6 bases). The CDR3 contains 13 residues. The V gene's germline CDR1 is MDHEN and CDR2 SYDVKM. Trimming pared 7 bases from V and 4 bases from J, leaving 13 bases between. The CDR3 DNA reads TGTGCCAGCATCGGGACAACCTTCTATGGCTACACCTTC. Its translation: CASIGTTFYGYTF.

V and J are TRBV9 and TRBJ2-5; the match to TRBD1 covers 9 bases. This CDR3 region has 15 residues. Germline V gene data show CDR1 as SGDLS and CDR2 as YYNGEE. Germline trimming cut 4 bases from V and 5 bases from J; bases unmatched to any gene: 9. In DNA, the CDR3 is TGTGCCAGCAGCCCTAGGGACAGGGCCGGGGAGACCCAGTACTTC. Protein product: CASSPRDRAGETQYF.